Each of the 8 T cell receptor beta chains below was sequenced from the same sample in a study of blood T cell repertoires in COVID-19. The protocol was immunoSEQ multiplex PCR, while the TCRdb copy is restricted to in-frame clones and leaves out a portion. This table has 200,000 or so clones, 80% to 95% appearing once. Sequenced material: peripheral blood. The origin of the receptors is a man aged 60-69 years with COVID-19, enrolled during active disease.

This clone has a single count. The chain uses TRBV19 and TRBJ2-7; tentative D call: TRBD1 (6 bases). Germline V gene lookup returns CDR1 LNHDA and CDR2 SQIVND (reference sequence). With 5 bases removed from V and 3 bases from J, the gap between germline ends came to 17 bases. This CDR3 contains 15 residues. CDR3 in amino acids: CASSAEDRQLYEQYF. The DNA for the CDR3 is TGTGCCAGTAGTGCGGAAGACAGGCAACTCTACGAGCAGTACTTC. The full variable domain, completed using reference TRBV19 and TRBJ2-7, is DGGITQSPKYLFRKEGQNVTLSCEQNLNHDAMYWYRQDPGQGLRLIYYSQIVNDFQKGDIAEGYSVSREKKESFPLTVTSAQKNPTAFYLCASSAEDRQLYEQYFGPGTRLTVT.

The V call is TRBV4-3, the J call TRBJ1-4; weak D call: TRBD1 (6 bases). Germline-derived CDR1 and CDR2 are LGHNA and YSLEER. V lost 0 bases to trimming and J lost 0 bases, with 11 bases between them. This CDR3 is built from 17 residues. The CDR3 nucleotides are TGCGCCAGCAGCCAAGATGGGCCAGGGGCAACTAATGAAAAACTGTTTTTT. Residues: CASSQDGPGATNEKLFF.

This clone was detected a few times. The chain has TRBV27 and TRBJ2-1; tentatively, D is TRBD1 (6 bases). V lost 3 bases and J 7 bases, leaving 13 bases between the germline ends. The CDR3 runs to 14 residues. CDR1 and CDR2 (germline): MNHEY, SMNVEV (reference sequence). The CDR3 sequence: CASSFRGYMNEQFF. CDR3 in DNA: TGTGCCAGCAGTTTCAGGGGATATATGAATGAGCAGTTCTTC.

This chain connects TRBV3-1 (or the pseudogene TRBV3-2) to TRBJ2-3; tentative D call: TRBD1 (5 bases). The CDR3 totals 14 residues. CDR1 is LGHDT, CDR2 YNNKEL, per germline (reference sequence). The V end was cut by 0 bases, the J end by 6 bases, with 10 bases between. CDR3 in amino acids: CASSQDWAGDTQYF. DNA for the CDR3: TGTGCCAGCAGCCAAGATTGGGCAGGGGATACGCAGTATTTT.

The chain carries TRBV4-1 and TRBJ2-7, with D possibly TRBD2 on 5 matching bases. CDR3 length equals 15 residues. With 1 base removed from V and 6 bases from J, the gap between germline ends came to 16 bases. Germline values: CDR1 MGHRA, CDR2 YSYEKL. In nucleotides, the CDR3 is TGCGCCAGCAGCCAAGTAAACGGGGATGAGGGCGAGCAGTACTTC. Its translation is CASSQVNGDEGEQYF.

The rearrangement joins TRBV6-5 to TRBJ1-5, with D tentatively TRBD1 (5 bases). The CDR3 sequence is 12 residues long. Trimming removed 8 bases from V and 4 bases from J, with 9 bases in between. Looked up from germline, CDR1 is MNHEY and CDR2 is SVGAGI. CDR3 in DNA: TGTGCCAGCGACAGAAGGAATCAGCCCCAGCATTTT. Protein sequence: CASDRRNQPQHF.

This clone was seen a single time. The gene calls are TRBV5-1 and TRBJ2-3, with 13 bases matching TRBD2. V lost 1 base and J lost 1; bases outside the gene matches: 6. Germline loops: CDR1 SGHRS, CDR2 YFSETQ. The CDR3 has 18 residues. CDR3 protein: CASSLTSGRAGGTDTQYF. The CDR3, as DNA: TGCGCCAGCAGCTTGACTAGCGGGAGGGCCGGGGGCACAGATACGCAGTATTTT.

The J gene is TRBJ1-2, the V gene TRBV11-2; TRBD1 is a possible D gene (6 bases). The CDR3 loop spans 17 amino acids. V lost 0 bases and J 7 bases, leaving 21 bases between the germline ends. The germline V gene encodes CDR1 SGHAT and CDR2 FQNNGV. CDR3 protein: CASSLDRDVGAHAGYTF. As DNA, the CDR3 is TGTGCCAGCAGCTTAGACCGGGACGTGGGGGCCCATGCTGGCTACACCTTC.